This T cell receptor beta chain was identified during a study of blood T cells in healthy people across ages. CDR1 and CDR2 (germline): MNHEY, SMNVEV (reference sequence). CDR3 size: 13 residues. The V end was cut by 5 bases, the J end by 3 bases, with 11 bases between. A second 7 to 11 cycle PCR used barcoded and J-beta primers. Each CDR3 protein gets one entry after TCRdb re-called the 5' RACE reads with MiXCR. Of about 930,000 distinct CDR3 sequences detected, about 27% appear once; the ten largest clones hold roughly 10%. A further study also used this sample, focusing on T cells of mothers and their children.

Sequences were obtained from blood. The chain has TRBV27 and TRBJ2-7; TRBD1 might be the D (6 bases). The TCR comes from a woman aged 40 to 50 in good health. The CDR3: CASSADRNYEQYF. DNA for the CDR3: TGTGCCAGCAGTGCAGACAGGAACTACGAGCAGTACTTC.